This T cell receptor beta chain was recovered during a study of beta chain features in type 1 diabetes. Investigators reverse transcribed all isolated RNA, so they sequenced expressed TCRB transcripts. Roughly 3.7 million reads, on average, came from each naive, central memory and regulatory T cell sample. Profiled with immunoSEQ multiplex PCR; TCRdb holds only in-frame clones, not every one. This repertoire shows around 340,000 clones, about a tenth found once; its top ten account for 1%. One heparinised blood draw averaging approximately 120 mL was given by each donor. This CDR3 has 16 residues. CDR1 is MDHEN and CDR2 is SYDVKM in the germline V gene. V was clipped by 6 bases and J by 1 base; unmatched bases: 10. Overall study findings and caveats: More deletions and fewer insertions at VDJ junctions were seen in type 1 diabetes patients. Shortening of TCRB CDR3s, moderate but significant, appeared in all four CD4+ subsets of Type 1 diabetes patients. Patients' naive, central memory and regulatory TCRB repertoires appeared more alike than those of healthy donors.

Regarding this clone: As yet, its antigen is unknown.

The source is a man aged 25 to 45 with type 1 diabetes. The chain is built from TRBV28 and TRBJ2-7, with 9 bases matching TRBD1. What was sequenced was central memory CD4+ T cells from blood. The CDR3 DNA reads TGTGCCAGCAGACCATCCACAGGGGGCGTATCCTACGAGCAGTACTTC. It encodes CASRPSTGGVSYEQYF. The full variable domain, its missing parts supplied by reference TRBV28 and TRBJ2-7, is DVKVTQSSRYLVKRTGEKVFLECVQDMDHENMFWYRQDPGLGLRLIYFSYDVKMKEKGDIPEGYSVSREKKERFSLILESASTNQTSMYLCASRPSTGGVSYEQYFGPGTRLTVT.